The present T cell receptor beta chain was sequenced within a study of OX40 agonist ivuxolimab in advanced cancers. Study at large: Patients received ivuxolimab, an intravenous treatment, every 2 weeks at 0.01 to 10 mg/kg. Treatment received earlier with anti-PD-1, anti-PD-L1 or anti-CTLA-4 agents was allowed, and over 30% had some.

TCRdb's copy holds only in-frame clones and misses some; the assay was immunoSEQ multiplex PCR. The sample consists of approximately 70,000 clones, about four fifths of them appearing once. The germline V gene has CDR1 KGHSH and CDR2 LQKENI. V shed 3 bases, J shed 0 bases, and the junction held 2 bases outside the gene matches. The CDR3 is 14 residues long. The gene calls are TRBV18 and TRBJ2-7; 7 bases align to TRBD1. The receptor comes from an adult with an advanced solid tumor such as melanoma, head and neck, liver or kidney cancer. The sequencing here drew on CD4+ or CD8+ T cells sorted from blood, taken in a trial of the OX40 agonist ivuxolimab. The CDR3 DNA reads as TGTGCCAGCTCACCGACAGGGAGCTCCTACGAGCAGTACTTC. Translation gives CASSPTGSSYEQYF.